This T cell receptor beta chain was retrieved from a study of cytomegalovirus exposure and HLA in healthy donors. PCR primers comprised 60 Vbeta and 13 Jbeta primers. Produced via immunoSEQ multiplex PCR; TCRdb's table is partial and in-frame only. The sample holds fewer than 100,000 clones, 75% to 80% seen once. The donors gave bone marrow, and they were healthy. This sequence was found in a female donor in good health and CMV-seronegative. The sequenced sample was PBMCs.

This CDR3 is CATRDTNYGYTF. CDR3 sequence (DNA): TGTGCCACCCGGGACACGAACTATGGCTACACCTTC. The chain is built from TRBV28 and TRBJ1-2, with D possibly TRBD1 on 6 matching bases. Germline V gene sequence: CDR1 MDHEN, CDR2 SYDVKM. V was trimmed by 10 bases and J by 2 bases, leaving 11 bases between them. The CDR3 extends over 12 amino acids.